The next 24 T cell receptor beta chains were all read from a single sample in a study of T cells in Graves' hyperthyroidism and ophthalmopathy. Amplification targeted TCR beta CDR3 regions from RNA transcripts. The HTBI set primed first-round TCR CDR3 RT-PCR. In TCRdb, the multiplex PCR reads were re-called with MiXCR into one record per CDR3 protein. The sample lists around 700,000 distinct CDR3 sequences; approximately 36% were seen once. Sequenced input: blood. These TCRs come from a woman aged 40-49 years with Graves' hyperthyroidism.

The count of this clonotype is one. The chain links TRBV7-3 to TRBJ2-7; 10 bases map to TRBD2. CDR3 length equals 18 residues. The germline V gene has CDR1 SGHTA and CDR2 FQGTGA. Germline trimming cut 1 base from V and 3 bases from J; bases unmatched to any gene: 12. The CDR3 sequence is CASSLRGLAAPPFYEQYF. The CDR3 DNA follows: TGTGCCAGCAGCTTAAGAGGACTAGCGGCCCCCCCGTTCTACGAGCAGTACTTC.

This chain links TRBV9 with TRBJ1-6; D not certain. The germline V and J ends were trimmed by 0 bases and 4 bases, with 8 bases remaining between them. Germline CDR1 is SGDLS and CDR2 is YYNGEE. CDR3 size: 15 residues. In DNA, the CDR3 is TGTGCCAGCAGCGTAGACCCGTTGTATAATTCACCCCTCCACTTT. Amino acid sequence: CASSVDPLYNSPLHF. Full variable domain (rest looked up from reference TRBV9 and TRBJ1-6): DSGVTQTPKHLITATGQRVTLRCSPRSGDLSVYWYQQSLDQGLQFLIQYYNGEERAKGNILERFSAQQFPDLHSELNLSSLELGDSALYFCASSVDPLYNSPLHFGNGTRLTVT.

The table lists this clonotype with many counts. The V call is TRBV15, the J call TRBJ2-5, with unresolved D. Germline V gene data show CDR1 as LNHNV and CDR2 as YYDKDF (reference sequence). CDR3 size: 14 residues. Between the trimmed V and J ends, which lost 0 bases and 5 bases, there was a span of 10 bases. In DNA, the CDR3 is TGTGCCACCAGCAGAGATGGCGGTGGGGAGACCCAGTACTTC. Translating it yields CATSRDGGGETQYF.

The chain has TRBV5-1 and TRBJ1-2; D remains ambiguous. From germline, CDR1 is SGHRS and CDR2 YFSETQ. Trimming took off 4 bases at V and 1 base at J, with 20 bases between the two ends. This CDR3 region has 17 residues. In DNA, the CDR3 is TGCGCCAGCAGCGCTACCCGACGGACTAAATATAACTATGGCTACACCTTC. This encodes CASSATRRTKYNYGYTF. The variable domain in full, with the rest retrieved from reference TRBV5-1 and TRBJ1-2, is KAGVTQTPRYLIKTRGQQVTLSCSPISGHRSVSWYQQTPGQGLQFLFEYFSETQRNKGNFPGRFSGRQFSNSRSEMNVSTLELGDSALYLCASSATRRTKYNYGYTFGSGTRLTVV.

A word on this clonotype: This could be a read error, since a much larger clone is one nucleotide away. The CDR3 DNA follows: TGTGCCAGCAGCTGGGCAGAGAATGAAAAACTGTTTTTT. Amino acid sequence: CASSWAENEKLFF. This chain joins TRBV7-9 and TRBJ1-4; D unclear. Per germline, CDR1 SEHNR and CDR2 FQNEAQ (reference sequence). The length of the CDR3 is 13 residues. The V gene lost 4 bases and the J gene lost 5 bases, with 8 bases spanning the gap.

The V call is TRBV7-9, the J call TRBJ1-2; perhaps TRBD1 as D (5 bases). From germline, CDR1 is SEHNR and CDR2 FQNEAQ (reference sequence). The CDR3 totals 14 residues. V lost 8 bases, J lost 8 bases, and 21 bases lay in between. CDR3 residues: CASAPSGGLGGYTF. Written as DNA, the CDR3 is TGTGCCAGCGCGCCTTCTGGGGGTCTGGGCGGCTACACCTTC.

The CDR3 DNA reads as TGCGCCAGCAGCCAAGGCTCCGGGACCCAAGAGACCCAGTACTTC. Encoded protein: CASSQGSGTQETQYF. This sequence joins TRBV4-3 and TRBJ2-5, with D perhaps TRBD1 or TRBD2 (5 bases each). The V gene's germline CDR1 is LGHNA and CDR2 YSLEER. Trimming removed 1 base from V and 1 base from J, with 10 bases in between. This CDR3 comprises 15 residues.

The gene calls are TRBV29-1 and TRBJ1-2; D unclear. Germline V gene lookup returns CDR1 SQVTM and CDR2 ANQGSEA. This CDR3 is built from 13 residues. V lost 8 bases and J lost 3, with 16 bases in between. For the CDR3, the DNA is TGCAGCAAAGACCGGTCCTCTTACTATGGCTACACCTTC. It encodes CSKDRSSYYGYTF.

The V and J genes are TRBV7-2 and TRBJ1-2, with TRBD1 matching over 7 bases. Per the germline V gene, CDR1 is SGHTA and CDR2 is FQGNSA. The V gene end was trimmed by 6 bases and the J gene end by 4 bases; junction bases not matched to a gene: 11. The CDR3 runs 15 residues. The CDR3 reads CASSEERGLSYGYTF. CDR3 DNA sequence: TGTGCCAGCAGTGAAGAAAGGGGGCTGAGCTATGGCTACACCTTC.

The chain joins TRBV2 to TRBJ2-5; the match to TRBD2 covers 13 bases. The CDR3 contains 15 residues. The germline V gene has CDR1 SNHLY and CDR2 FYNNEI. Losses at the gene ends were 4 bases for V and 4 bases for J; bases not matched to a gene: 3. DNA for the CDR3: TGTGCCAGCAGTGTAGGGACTAGCGGGGTAGAGACCCAGTACTTC. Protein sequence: CASSVGTSGVETQYF.

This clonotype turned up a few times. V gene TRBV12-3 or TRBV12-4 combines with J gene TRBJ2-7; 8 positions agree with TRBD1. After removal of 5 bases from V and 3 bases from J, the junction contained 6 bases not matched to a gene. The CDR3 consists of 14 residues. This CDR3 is CASSGAGQGYEQYF. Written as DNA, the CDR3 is TGTGCCAGCAGTGGAGCCGGACAGGGCTACGAGCAGTACTTC.

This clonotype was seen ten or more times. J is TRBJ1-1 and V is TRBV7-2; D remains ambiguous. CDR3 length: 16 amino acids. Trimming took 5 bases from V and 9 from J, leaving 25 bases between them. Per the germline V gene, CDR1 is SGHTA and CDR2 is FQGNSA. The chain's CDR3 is CASSQLSTDASTQAFF. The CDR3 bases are TGTGCCAGCAGCCAACTGTCGACCGACGCCTCCACCCAAGCTTTCTTT.

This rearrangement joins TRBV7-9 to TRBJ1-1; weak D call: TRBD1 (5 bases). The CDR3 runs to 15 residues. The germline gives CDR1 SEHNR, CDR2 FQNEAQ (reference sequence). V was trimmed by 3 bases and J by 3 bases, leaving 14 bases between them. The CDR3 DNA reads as TGTGCCAGCAGCTTTGGGGAGGGGCCCGACACTGAAGCTTTCTTT. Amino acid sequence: CASSFGEGPDTEAFF. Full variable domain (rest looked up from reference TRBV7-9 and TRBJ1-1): DTGVSQNPRHKITKRGQNVTFRCDPISEHNRLYWYRQTLGQGPEFLTYFQNEAQLEKSRLLSDRFSAERPKGSFSTLEIQRTEQGDSAMYLCASSFGEGPDTEAFFGQGTRLTVV.

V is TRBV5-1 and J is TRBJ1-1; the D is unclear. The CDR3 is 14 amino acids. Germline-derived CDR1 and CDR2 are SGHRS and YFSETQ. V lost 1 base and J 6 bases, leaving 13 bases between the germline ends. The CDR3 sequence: CASSLNTGDPEAFF. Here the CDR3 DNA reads TGCGCCAGCAGCTTGAACACCGGGGATCCTGAAGCTTTCTTT.

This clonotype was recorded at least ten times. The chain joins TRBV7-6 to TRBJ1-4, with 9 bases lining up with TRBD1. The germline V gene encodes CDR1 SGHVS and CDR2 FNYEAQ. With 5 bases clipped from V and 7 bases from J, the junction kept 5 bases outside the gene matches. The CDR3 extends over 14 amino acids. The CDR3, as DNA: TGTGCCAGCAGCCGAGGACAGGGGTCTGAAAAACTGTTTTTT. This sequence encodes CASSRGQGSEKLFF.

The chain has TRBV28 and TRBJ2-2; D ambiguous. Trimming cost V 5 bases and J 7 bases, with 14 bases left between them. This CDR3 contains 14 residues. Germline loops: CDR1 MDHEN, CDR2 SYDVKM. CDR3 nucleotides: TGTGCCAGCAGTCGAGACTCCTTCATCGGGGAGCTGTTTTTT. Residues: CASSRDSFIGELFF.

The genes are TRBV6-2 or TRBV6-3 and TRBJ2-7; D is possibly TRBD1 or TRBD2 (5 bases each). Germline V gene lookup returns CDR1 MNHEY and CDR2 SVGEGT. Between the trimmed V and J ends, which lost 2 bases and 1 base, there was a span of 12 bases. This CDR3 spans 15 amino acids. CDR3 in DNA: TGTGCCAGCAGTTACAGGATTGGGGGATCCTACGAGCAGTACTTC. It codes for CASSYRIGGSYEQYF.

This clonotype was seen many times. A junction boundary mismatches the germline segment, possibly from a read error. Here the CDR3 DNA reads TGTGCCAGCAGCTTAGGGACCAGTTCAGTCTCGGAGTTC. Translation gives CASSLGTSSVSEF. This rearrangement joins TRBV7-8 to TRBJ2-7; D is unresolved. This CDR3 contains 13 residues. Germline V gives CDR1 SGHVS, CDR2 FQNEAQ.

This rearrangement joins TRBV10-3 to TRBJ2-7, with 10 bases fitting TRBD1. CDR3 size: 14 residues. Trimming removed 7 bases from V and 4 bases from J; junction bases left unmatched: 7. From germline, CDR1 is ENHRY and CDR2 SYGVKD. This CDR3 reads CAITTGQGRYEQYF. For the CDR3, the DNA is TGTGCCATCACCACGGGACAGGGGAGGTACGAGCAGTACTTC.

In nucleotides, the CDR3 is TGTGCCAGCAGCAGTTTAAAGAACACTGAAGCTTTCTTT. Translation gives CASSSLKNTEAFF. The chain carries TRBV7-2 and TRBJ1-1, with unresolved D. Germline loops: CDR1 SGHTA, CDR2 FQGNSA. Between the trimmed V and J ends, which lost 5 bases and 1 base, there was a span of 8 bases. This CDR3 region has 13 residues.

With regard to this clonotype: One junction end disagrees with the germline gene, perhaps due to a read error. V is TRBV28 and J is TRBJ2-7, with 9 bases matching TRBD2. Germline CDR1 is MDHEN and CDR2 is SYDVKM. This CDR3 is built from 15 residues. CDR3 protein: CASTPYTTSGNEQHF. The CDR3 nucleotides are TGTGCCAGCACTCCATATACGACTAGCGGAAATGAGCAGCACTTC.

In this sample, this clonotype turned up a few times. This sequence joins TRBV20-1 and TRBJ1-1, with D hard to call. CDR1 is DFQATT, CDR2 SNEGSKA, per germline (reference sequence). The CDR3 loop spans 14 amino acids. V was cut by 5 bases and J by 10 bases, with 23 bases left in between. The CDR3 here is CSAPRTAPIQGAFF. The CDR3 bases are TGCAGTGCTCCGCGGACGGCCCCAATACAAGGAGCTTTCTTT.

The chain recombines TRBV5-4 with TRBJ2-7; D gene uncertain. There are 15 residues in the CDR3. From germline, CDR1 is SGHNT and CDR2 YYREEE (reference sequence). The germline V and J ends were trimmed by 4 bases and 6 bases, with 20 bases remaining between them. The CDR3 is CASSLPTTSSVEQYF. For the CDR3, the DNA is TGTGCCAGCAGCCTCCCAACCACGTCCTCGGTCGAGCAGTACTTC.

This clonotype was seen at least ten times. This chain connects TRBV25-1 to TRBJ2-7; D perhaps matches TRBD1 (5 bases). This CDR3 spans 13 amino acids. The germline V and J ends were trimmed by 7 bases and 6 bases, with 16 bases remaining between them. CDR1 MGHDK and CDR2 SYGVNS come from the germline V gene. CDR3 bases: TGTGCCAGCACCCGCGACCAGGGATCCGAGCAGTACGTC. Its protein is CASTRDQGSEQYV.